The T cell receptor (beta chain) under discussion was sequenced for a study of shared clonotypes between healthy human individuals. This clone was found a few times. Its matching antigen is unknown. Naive CD8 isolation took CD45RO-negative cells positively selected for CCR7 and excluded terminally differentiated effector memory CD45RA+ cells. Study-wide results and caveats: Relative to memory subsets, naive subsets generally showed larger estimated richness.

The germline V gene encodes CDR1 SEHNR and CDR2 FQNEAQ (reference sequence). The CDR3 is 17 amino acids. Trimming cost V 4 bases and J 2 bases; bases outside gene matches: 9. Across several immunoSEQ plates, the genomic DNA of each subset was split evenly. Libraries were prepared by immunoSEQ multiplex PCR; TCRdb keeps only in-frame clonotypes and omits some of them. The table lists about 700,000 clones, 90% to 95% of them singletons. The TCR was taken from a man younger than 40 in good health. Sequencing was done on a sample of naive CD8+ T cells sorted from blood. The V and J genes are TRBV7-9 and TRBJ2-5, with 11 positions matching TRBD2. CDR3 DNA sequence: TGTGCCAGCAGCTCCTCGACTAGCGGGACCCTTCAAGAGACCCAGTACTTC. It is translated as CASSSSTSGTLQETQYF.